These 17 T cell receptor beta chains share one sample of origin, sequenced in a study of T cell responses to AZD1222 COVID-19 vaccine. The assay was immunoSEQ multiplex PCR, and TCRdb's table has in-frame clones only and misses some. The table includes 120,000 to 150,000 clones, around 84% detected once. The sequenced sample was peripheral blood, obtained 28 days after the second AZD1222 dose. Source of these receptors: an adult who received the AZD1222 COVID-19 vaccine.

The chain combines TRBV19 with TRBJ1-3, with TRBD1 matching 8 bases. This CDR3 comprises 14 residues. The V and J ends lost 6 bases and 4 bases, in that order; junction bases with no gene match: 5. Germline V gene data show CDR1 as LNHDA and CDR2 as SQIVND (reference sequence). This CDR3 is CASRKDRGGNTIYF. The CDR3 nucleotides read TGTGCCAGTAGGAAAGACAGGGGCGGAAACACCATATATTTT.

In DNA, the CDR3 is TGCACAGGGAGCGTTGGTGGTACGCAGTATTTT. It yields the protein CTGSVGGTQYF. The chain links TRBV29-1 to TRBJ2-3; D is possibly TRBD1 or TRBD2 (5 bases each). The germline CDR1 and CDR2 sequences are SQVTM and ANQGSEA. The CDR3 is 11 amino acids.

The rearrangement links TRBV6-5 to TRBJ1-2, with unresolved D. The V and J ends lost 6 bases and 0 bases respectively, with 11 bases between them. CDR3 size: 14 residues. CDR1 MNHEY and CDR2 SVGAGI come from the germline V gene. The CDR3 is CASSQYTANYGYTF. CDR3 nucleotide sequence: TGTGCCAGCAGCCAATACACAGCTAACTATGGCTACACCTTC.

Written as DNA, the CDR3 is TGTGCCAGCAGGAAGACAGGGGATCCGCCAGACACCTTC. Its protein product is CASRKTGDPPDTF. The chain carries TRBV28 and TRBJ1-2; 8 bases fit TRBD1. Losses at the gene ends were 6 bases for V and 12 bases for J; bases not matched to a gene: 12. Germline CDR1 reads MDHEN; CDR2 reads SYDVKM. This CDR3 comprises 13 residues.

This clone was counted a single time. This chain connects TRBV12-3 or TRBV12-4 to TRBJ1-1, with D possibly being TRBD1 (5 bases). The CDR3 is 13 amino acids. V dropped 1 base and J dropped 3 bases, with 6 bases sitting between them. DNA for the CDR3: TGTGCCAGCAGTTTAGAGACAGACACTGAAGCTTTCTTT. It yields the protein CASSLETDTEAFF.

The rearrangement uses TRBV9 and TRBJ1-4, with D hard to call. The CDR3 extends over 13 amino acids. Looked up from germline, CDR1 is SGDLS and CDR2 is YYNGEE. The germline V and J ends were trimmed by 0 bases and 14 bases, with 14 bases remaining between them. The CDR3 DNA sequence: TGTGCCAGCAGCGTAGCTCCAACAGCGCGGCTGTTTTTT. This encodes CASSVAPTARLFF.

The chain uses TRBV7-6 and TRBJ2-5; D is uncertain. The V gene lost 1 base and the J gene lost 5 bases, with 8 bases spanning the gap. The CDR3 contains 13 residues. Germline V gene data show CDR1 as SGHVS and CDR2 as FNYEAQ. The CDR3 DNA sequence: TGTGCCAGCAGCTTAGTTTTGGTGGAGACCCAGTACTTC. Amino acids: CASSLVLVETQYF.

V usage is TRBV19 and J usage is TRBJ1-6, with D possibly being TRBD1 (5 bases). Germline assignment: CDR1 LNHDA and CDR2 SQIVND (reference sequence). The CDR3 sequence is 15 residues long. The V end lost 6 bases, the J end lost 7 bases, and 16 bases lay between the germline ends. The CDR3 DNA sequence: TGTGCCAGTAGATCCGAGGGGACGGCAAATTCACCCCTCCACTTT. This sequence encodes CASRSEGTANSPLHF.

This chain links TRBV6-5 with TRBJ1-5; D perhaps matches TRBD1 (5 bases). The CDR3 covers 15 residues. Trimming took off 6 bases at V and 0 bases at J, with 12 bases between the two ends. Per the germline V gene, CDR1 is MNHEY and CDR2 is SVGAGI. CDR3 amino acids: CASRGDGGSNQPQHF. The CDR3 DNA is TGTGCCAGCAGGGGGGACGGCGGTAGCAATCAGCCCCAGCATTTT.

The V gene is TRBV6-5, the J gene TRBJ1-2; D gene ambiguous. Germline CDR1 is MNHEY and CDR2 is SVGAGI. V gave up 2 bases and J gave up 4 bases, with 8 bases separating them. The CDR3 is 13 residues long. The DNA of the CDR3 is TGTGCCAGCAGTTACGGGCGATCCTATGGCTACACCTTC. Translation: CASSYGRSYGYTF.

The CDR3 protein is CASSPTSGSPNEQFF. CDR3 sequence (DNA): TGTGCCAGCTCACCTACTAGCGGGAGCCCCAATGAGCAGTTCTTC. V gene TRBV18 combines with J gene TRBJ2-1, with 11 bases aligning to TRBD2. V was pared by 3 bases and J by 6 bases, with 4 bases of the junction left unmatched. Per germline, CDR1 KGHSH and CDR2 LQKENI. CDR3 size: 15 residues.

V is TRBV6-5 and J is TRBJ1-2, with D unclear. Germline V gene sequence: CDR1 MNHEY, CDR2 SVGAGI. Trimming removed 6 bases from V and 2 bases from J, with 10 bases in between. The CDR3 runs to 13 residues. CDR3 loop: CASRTAANYGYTF. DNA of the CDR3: TGTGCCAGCAGGACGGCAGCAAACTATGGCTACACCTTC.

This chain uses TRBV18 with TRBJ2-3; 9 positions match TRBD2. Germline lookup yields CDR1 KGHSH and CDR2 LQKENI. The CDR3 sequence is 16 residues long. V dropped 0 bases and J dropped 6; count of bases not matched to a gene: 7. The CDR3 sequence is CASSPPSGGSGDTQYF. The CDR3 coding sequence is TGTGCCAGCTCACCACCTAGCGGGGGCTCAGGGGATACGCAGTATTTT.

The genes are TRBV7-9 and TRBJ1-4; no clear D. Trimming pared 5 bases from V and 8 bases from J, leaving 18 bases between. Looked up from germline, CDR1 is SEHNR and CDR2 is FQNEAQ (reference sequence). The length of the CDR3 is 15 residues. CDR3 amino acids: CASSPDGYSYEKLFF. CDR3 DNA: TGTGCCAGCAGCCCTGATGGGTACTCCTACGAAAAACTGTTTTTT.

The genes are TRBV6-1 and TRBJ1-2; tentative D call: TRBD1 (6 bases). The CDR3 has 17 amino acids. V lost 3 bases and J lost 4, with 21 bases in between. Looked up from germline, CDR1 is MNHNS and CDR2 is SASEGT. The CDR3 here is CASSESPNRDRSYGYTF. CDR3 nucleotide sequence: TGTGCCAGCAGTGAGAGCCCAAACAGGGATCGATCCTATGGCTACACCTTC.

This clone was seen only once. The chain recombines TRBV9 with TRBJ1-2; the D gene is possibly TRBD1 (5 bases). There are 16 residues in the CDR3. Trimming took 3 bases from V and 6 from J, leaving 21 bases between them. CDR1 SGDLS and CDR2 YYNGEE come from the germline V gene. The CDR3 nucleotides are TGTGCCAGCAGCGCTCAAAAGGGGAGCCGTGAACATGGCTACACCTTC. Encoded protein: CASSAQKGSREHGYTF. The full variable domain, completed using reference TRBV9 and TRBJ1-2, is DSGVTQTPKHLITATGQRVTLRCSPRSGDLSVYWYQQSLDQGLQFLIQYYNGEERAKGNILERFSAQQFPDLHSELNLSSLELGDSALYFCASSAQKGSREHGYTFGSGTRLTVV.

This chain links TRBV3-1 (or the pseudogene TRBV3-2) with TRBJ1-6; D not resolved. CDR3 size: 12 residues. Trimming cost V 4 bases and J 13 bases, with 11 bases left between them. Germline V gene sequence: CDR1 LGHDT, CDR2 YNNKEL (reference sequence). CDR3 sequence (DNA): TGTGCCAGCAGCCCCCTTGGGAGGCCCCTCCACTTT. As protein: CASSPLGRPLHF.